The rows below give T cell receptor beta chains drawn from one sample of a study of OX40 agonist ivuxolimab in advanced cancers. TCRdb's copy holds only in-frame clones and misses some; the assay was immunoSEQ multiplex PCR. The table includes some 95,000 clones, 70% to 90% detected once. The sequenced sample was CD4+ or CD8+ T cells sorted from blood, obtained in a trial of the OX40 agonist ivuxolimab. Receptors originate from an adult with an advanced solid tumor such as melanoma, head and neck, liver or kidney cancer. Each CDR3 is given with its conserved first and last residue. Fields, in order: V gene, J gene, D gene, clone size, CDR3 DNA, CDR3 protein. The D gene is left open where the match is weak. A row's size may be missing; if present it is once, few, many or a size class.

TRBV6-5,TRBJ2-5,.,.,TGTGCCAGCAGTTACGGGGGGATCCAAGAGACCCAGTACTTC,CASSYGGIQETQYF
TRBV19,TRBJ1-5,.,.,TGTGCCAGTAGTATAGACCGTGCTGGGCCCACCCTTGTCAATCAGCCCCAGCATTTT,CASSIDRAGPTLVNQPQHF
TRBV11-1,TRBJ1-2,.,.,TGTGCCAGCAGCTTTGGGGGTTCGGACTATGGCTACACCTTC,CASSFGGSDYGYTF
TRBV28,TRBJ1-1,.,.,TGTGCCAGCAGTCGGGGCGGATTGAACACTGAAGCTTTCTTT,CASSRGGLNTEAFF
TRBV5-4,TRBJ1-1,.,.,TGTGCCAGCAGCTTGGCCTCAAACAGGGTGGATGAAGCTTTCTTT,CASSLASNRVDEAFF
TRBV18,TRBJ2-6,.,.,TGTGCCAGCTCACCGGGGGCCGGAGAGGTCTCTGGGGCCAACGTCCTGACTTTC,CASSPGAGEVSGANVLTF
TRBV5-1,TRBJ2-6,.,.,TGCGCCAGCAGCCTGGAAGGGGGGCCTGGGGCCAACGTCCTGACTTTC,CASSLEGGPGANVLTF
TRBV4-3,TRBJ1-2,.,.,TGCGCCAGCAGCCTAAGACGGTCAGATAGCTATGGCTACACCTTC,CASSLRRSDSYGYTF
TRBV19,TRBJ2-1,.,.,TGTGCCACTGGACAGCCCTACAATGAGCAGTTCTTC,CATGQPYNEQFF
TRBV7-9,TRBJ1-1,.,.,TGTGCCAGCAGCTTAGAGGGAACCACTGAAGCTTTCTTT,CASSLEGTTEAFF
TRBV18,TRBJ1-4,.,.,TGTGCCAGCTCACCATTCACGGGAGCAACTAATGAAAAACTGTTTTTT,CASSPFTGATNEKLFF
TRBV2,TRBJ1-1,.,.,TGTGCCAGCACCCGGACGGTTGAAGCTTTCTTT,CASTRTVEAFF
TRBV21-1,TRBJ1-1,.,.,TGTGCCAGCAGCAAATCAGGGGGCACTGAAGCTTTCTTT,CASSKSGGTEAFF
TRBV7-2,TRBJ2-7,.,few,TGTGCCAGCAGTCCCAGGCGGGCAGGAGCCCCCTACGAGCAGTACTTC,CASSPRRAGAPYEQYF
TRBV10-3,TRBJ1-4,.,.,TGTGCCATCAGGGGAGACCTTAATGAAAAACTGTTTTTT,CAIRGDLNEKLFF
TRBV13,TRBJ2-7,.,.,TGTGCCAGCAGCTTAGTGCCACACCAAACCTACGAGCAGTACTTC,CASSLVPHQTYEQYF
TRBV19,TRBJ1-4,.,once,TGTGCCAGTAGTATGGGTCAGAGTAATGAAAAACTGTTTTTT,CASSMGQSNEKLFF
TRBV15,TRBJ2-7,.,.,TGTGCCACCAGCGTCAACAAGGGTGGGGACGAGCAGTACTTC,CATSVNKGGDEQYF
TRBV7-2,TRBJ2-7,.,few,TGTGCCAGCAGCGCGCGGGGTTCCTACGAGCAGTACTTC,CASSARGSYEQYF
TRBV9,TRBJ2-3,.,.,TGTGCCAGCAATCCGGGGGCGGACACAGATACGCAGTATTTT,CASNPGADTDTQYF
TRBV6-1,TRBJ1-4,.,few,TGTGCCAGCGGTACAAGTAATGAAAAACTGTTTTTT,CASGTSNEKLFF
TRBV12-5,TRBJ2-5,.,.,TGTGCTAGTGGTCAAGTGGGGGGCCTAGAGACCCAGTACTTC,CASGQVGGLETQYF
TRBV28,TRBJ2-1,TRBD2,.,TGTGCCAGCAGCCTGGGGGGGTCCCACAATGAGCAGTTCTTC,CASSLGGSHNEQFF
TRBV19,TRBJ1-1,.,few,TGTGCCACCCAGACTTCTTGGGGGGACACTGAAGCTTTCTTT,CATQTSWGDTEAFF
TRBV7-9,TRBJ1-1,.,once,TGTGCCAGCAGCTTGGCGGGTCGTAACACTGAAGCTTTCTTT,CASSLAGRNTEAFF
TRBV11-1,TRBJ2-7,.,.,TGTGCCAGCAGCTTAGAGAACGGCCAGGCGCAGTACTTC,CASSLENGQAQYF
TRBV2,TRBJ2-1,.,.,TGTGCCAGCAGTGCGTCACGCCGAGAGAGTGAGCAGTTCTTC,CASSASRRESEQFF
TRBV27,TRBJ1-1,TRBD1,.,TGTGCCAGCAGTCCCTCGGACAGGGGGGGATTTAAAGCTTTCTTT,CASSPSDRGGFKAFF
TRBV7-9,TRBJ2-2,.,.,TGTGCCAGCAGCTTAATCAGTGGCCGTTCCACCGGGGAGCTGTTTTTT,CASSLISGRSTGELFF
TRBV15,TRBJ1-2,.,.,TGTGCCACCAGCAGAGATACGGGGTACTATGGCTACACCTTC,CATSRDTGYYGYTF
TRBV7-9,TRBJ2-2,.,.,TGTGCCAGCAGCCCTGATCCAGGGCAGGCCGACACCGGGGAGCTGTTTTTT,CASSPDPGQADTGELFF
TRBV19,TRBJ1-3,.,once,TGTGCCAGTAGTAAGCCGGGAGGAAACACCATATATTTT,CASSKPGGNTIYF
TRBV2,TRBJ1-1,.,.,TGTGCCAGCAGTGAGGGGACCCCAGAAAAGGGAGCTTGGGCTTTCTTT,CASSEGTPEKGAWAFF
TRBV19,TRBJ1-2,.,.,TGTGCCAGTAGCCCTATAGGAGGGTCCAGGGCCTATGGCTACACCTTC,CASSPIGGSRAYGYTF
TRBV19,TRBJ1-1,.,few,TGTGCCAGTACCTCACACGGGAACACTGAAGCTTTCTTT,CASTSHGNTEAFF
TRBV18,TRBJ2-2,.,.,TGTGCCAGCTCCCCACTTTGGACAGCGAACACCGGGGAGCTGTTTTTT,CASSPLWTANTGELFF
TRBV6-1,TRBJ1-5,.,.,TGTGCCTCCGTTATGGGCCCCAATCAGCCCCAGCATTTT,CASVMGPNQPQHF
TRBV18,TRBJ2-7,.,.,TGTGCCAGCTCCGGTCGGACCTCCTACGAGCAGTACTTC,CASSGRTSYEQYF
TRBV9,TRBJ2-5,.,.,TGTGCCAGCAGCGTAGGGGGGAGGGAGACCCAGTACTTC,CASSVGGRETQYF
TRBV10-3,TRBJ2-6,.,.,TGTGCCATCAGTCAATATGGGTCTGGGGCCAACGTCCTGACTTTC,CAISQYGSGANVLTF
TRBV7-6,TRBJ2-7,TRBD2,.,TGTGCCAGCAGCTTTGCTCCGGGACTAGTGGGGGGGAAGGGGTCCTACGAGCAGTACTTC,CASSFAPGLVGGKGSYEQYF
TRBV27,TRBJ1-2,.,.,TGTGCCAGCAGTTTATCGCCCAGGACATCCTATGGCTACACCTTC,CASSLSPRTSYGYTF
TRBV10-3,TRBJ2-2,TRBD2,.,TGTGCCATCAGTGAGCCGGCTAGCGGGGGAGGCGGGGAGCTGTTTTTT,CAISEPASGGGGELFF
TRBV6-4,TRBJ1-2,.,once,TGTGCCAGCAGTGACTCGGCGGGCATATCTGGCTACACCTTC,CASSDSAGISGYTF
TRBV19,TRBJ1-2,.,.,TGTGCCAGTAGTATAGGCACCGATCGGGGCTACACCTTC,CASSIGTDRGYTF
TRBV19,TRBJ2-3,.,.,TGTGCCACCCAGGGTGTCACAGATACGCAGTATTTT,CATQGVTDTQYF
TRBV2,TRBJ1-2,.,.,TGTGCCAGCAGACAAACGGGGACAAGATCTAACTATGGCTACACCTTC,CASRQTGTRSNYGYTF
TRBV5-1,TRBJ2-7,.,.,TGCGCCAGCAGCAACCACAGGTCCACCTACGAGCAGTACTTC,CASSNHRSTYEQYF
TRBV4-1,TRBJ1-2,TRBD1,.,TGCGCCAGCAGCCAACCGACAGGGCCCAACTATGGCTACACCTTC,CASSQPTGPNYGYTF
TRBV13,TRBJ2-7,.,.,TGTGCCAGCAGCTTACGACAGGGGAGGGACGAGCAGTACTTC,CASSLRQGRDEQYF
TRBV6-1,TRBJ1-1,.,.,TGTGCCAGCAGTGTGTTGAGGAGATATATGAACACTGAAGCTTTCTTT,CASSVLRRYMNTEAFF
TRBV19,TRBJ1-6,.,few,TGTGCCAGCTCCGACGGGGGCGGTTATAATTCACCCCTCCACTTT,CASSDGGGYNSPLHF